This T cell receptor (beta chain) emerged from a study of CD8+ T cells in alopecia areata listed by TCRdb under 2018. In terms of the full investigation: Treated patients were enrolled in an open-label pilot trial of oral tofacitinib at 5 to 10 mg twice daily for moderate-to-severe alopecia areata. On the human side, TCRbeta sequencing was run on scalp tissue and on sorted CD4+ and CD8+ peripheral blood T cells from healthy controls and from alopecia areata patients with either patchy or totalis/universalis disease. The RNA source kit depended on sample type: the PAXgene miRNA kit for fixed scalp, the miRNeasy kit for PBMCs, and the RNeasy kit for mouse skin. In treated patients, disease severity was measured using the SALT score, which gives the percentage of scalp surface area affected. Patients received tofacitinib for 6 to 18 months and were then followed off drug for 6 months to check for delayed response and recurrence. Scalp clonality was compared among normal scalp (n=4), patchy alopecia areata scalp (n=8), and alopecia totalis/universalis scalp (n=8). Biopsies were taken from tofacitinib-treated patients at baseline and at 4 and 24 weeks of treatment, and a later scalp biopsy was taken in several of the tofacitinib-treated patients. High-throughput TCRbeta sequencing was used to examine T cell clonal expansion in alopecia areata in both the C3H/HeJ mouse model and human patients. immunoSEQ multiplex PCR using 35 Vbeta forward primers and 13 Jbeta reverse primers was used to amplify TCRbeta CDR3 regions. Overall study results and their limits: Compared with mice, TCR sequences shared between patients were less clear, possibly partly because of HLA diversity across the patient population. Because the treated cohort was small and had only one nonresponder, larger studies are needed to examine links between baseline CD8+ expansion and response. During tofacitinib treatment, many expanded lesional clones remained in scalp and blood, and this persistence may partly explain relapse after treatment is stopped. Tofacitinib significantly decreased scalp clonality and the number of expanded CD8+ clones among the top 100 scalp clones. Resident alphabeta T cells in normal human skin are also sequenced, complicating scalp TCR repertoire analysis, unlike mouse skin dominated by gammadelta T cells. Compared with normal scalp, lesional scalp, particularly in alopecia totalis/universalis, had higher clonality and more expanded CD8+ clones, which suggests antigenic drive.

Libraries were constructed by the immunoSEQ multiplex PCR assay. RNA was extracted from all samples and reverse transcribed into cDNA as template for TCR sequencing. First-strand cDNA was synthesized using SuperScript III with a 2:1 mix of oligo-dT and random hexamers. A synthetic immune receptor repertoire was used to measure amplification bias, and any remaining bias was corrected computationally. Turning to the authors' computational methods: Raw reads were preprocessed to remove errors, and CDR3 was defined by IMGT conventions from the conserved cysteine to phenylalanine. Clonality was computed as 1 minus the Shannon entropy, with the entropy normalized by log2 of the number of productive unique TCRs. Whether each scalp clone was CD4 or CD8 was inferred by checking scalp TCRbeta sequences against the CD4 and CD8 repertoires from sorted blood. This is the immuneACCESS table as TCRdb keeps it, with only in-frame sequences that have V and J called. A part of the clones is gone; compared with another copy, unresolved V genes explain less than half, and the rest is unexplained. That table gives V, J and clone size, and the DNA gave D and trimming. The sample yields 250,000 to 350,000 clones; 50% to 75% were counted once. Roughly 0.88% of the sample belongs to the ten largest clones.

This clone turned up a few times. Its specific antigen is unknown. Per-base qualities were not stored, and no clone one base away is much larger. Spanning cysteine to phenylalanine, the CDR3 consists of 13 amino acids. Only the CDR3 DNA stays, 39 bases, in frame from base 1. The germline V gene supplies CDR1 SGHTA and CDR2 FQGTGA. V loses 6 bases at its end and J loses 8 bases; junction bases beyond the gene matches: 7. The treatment or condition label, as the study defines it: oral pan-JAK inhibitor, 5-10 mg twice daily. Lesional scalp punch biopsies and peripheral blood were obtained from alopecia areata patients. After PBMCs were isolated by density centrifugation and stained for CD3, CD4 and CD8, a FACSAria was used to sort CD4+ and CD8+ T cells.

The rearranged segments are TRBV7-3 and TRBJ2-1; 7 bases in between match TRBD1. The sequence was collected from a human donor with alopecia areata. Sequencing was performed on CD4+ T cells sorted from blood, taken at week 52, from a patient treated with tofacitinib. CDR3 protein: CASSLTGPDEQFF. The DNA sequence is given as TGTGCCAGCAGTTTGACAGGGCCCGATGAGCAGTTCTTC.